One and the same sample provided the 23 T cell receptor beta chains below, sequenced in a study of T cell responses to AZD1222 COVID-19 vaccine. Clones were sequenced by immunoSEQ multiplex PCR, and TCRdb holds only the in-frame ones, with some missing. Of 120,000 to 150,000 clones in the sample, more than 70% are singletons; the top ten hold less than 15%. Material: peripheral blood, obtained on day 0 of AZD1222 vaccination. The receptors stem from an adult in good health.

DNA for the CDR3: TGTGCCAGCAGCCAAGCGGGGACTAGCGCCTACGAGCAGTACTTC. Residues: CASSQAGTSAYEQYF. The gene calls are TRBV3-1 (or the pseudogene TRBV3-2) and TRBJ2-7, with 10 bases identical to TRBD2. The CDR3 runs to 15 residues. CDR1 LGHDT and CDR2 YNNKEL come from the germline V gene (reference sequence). J lost 2 bases, V lost 1 base, and 2 bases had no gene match.

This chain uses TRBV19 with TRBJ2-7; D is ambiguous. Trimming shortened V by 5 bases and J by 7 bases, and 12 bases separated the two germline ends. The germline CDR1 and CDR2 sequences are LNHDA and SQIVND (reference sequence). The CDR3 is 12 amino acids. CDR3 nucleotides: TGTGCCAGTAGTCCCACGGCCGGGGAGCAGTACTTC. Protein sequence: CASSPTAGEQYF. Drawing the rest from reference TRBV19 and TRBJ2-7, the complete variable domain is DGGITQSPKYLFRKEGQNVTLSCEQNLNHDAMYWYRQDPGQGLRLIYYSQIVNDFQKGDIAEGYSVSREKKESFPLTVTSAQKNPTAFYLCASSPTAGEQYFGPGTRLTVT.

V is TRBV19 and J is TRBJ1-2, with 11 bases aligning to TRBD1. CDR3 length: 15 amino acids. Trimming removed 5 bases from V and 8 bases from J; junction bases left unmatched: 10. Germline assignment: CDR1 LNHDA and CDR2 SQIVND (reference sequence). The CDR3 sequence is CASSSPGQGVNGYTF. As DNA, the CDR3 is TGTGCCAGTAGTTCTCCGGGACAGGGGGTGAACGGCTACACCTTC.

This CDR3 is CASSQERGLVAFF. CDR3 sequence (DNA): TGCGCCAGCAGCCAAGAGCGGGGTCTTGTAGCTTTCTTT. This sequence joins TRBV4-3 and TRBJ1-1, with D hard to call. From germline, CDR1 is LGHNA and CDR2 YSLEER. The CDR3 contains 13 residues. Trimming stripped 0 bases from V and 10 bases from J, with 12 bases between.

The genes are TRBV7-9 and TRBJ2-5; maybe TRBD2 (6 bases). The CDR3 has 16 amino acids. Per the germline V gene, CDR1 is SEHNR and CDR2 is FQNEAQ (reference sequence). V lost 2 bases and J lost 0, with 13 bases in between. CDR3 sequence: CASSLKVAAYQETQYF. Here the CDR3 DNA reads TGTGCCAGCAGCTTAAAGGTAGCGGCGTACCAAGAGACCCAGTACTTC.

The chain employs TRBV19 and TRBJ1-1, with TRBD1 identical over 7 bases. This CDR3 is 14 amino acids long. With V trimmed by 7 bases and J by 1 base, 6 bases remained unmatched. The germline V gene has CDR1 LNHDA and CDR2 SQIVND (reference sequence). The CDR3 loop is CASMEDRKNTEAFF. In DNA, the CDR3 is TGTGCCAGTATGGAGGACAGGAAGAACACTGAAGCTTTCTTT.

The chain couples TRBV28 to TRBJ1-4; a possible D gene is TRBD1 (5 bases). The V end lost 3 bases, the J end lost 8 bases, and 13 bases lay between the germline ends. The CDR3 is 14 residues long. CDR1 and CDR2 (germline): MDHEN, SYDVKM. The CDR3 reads CASSLGQGKEKLFF. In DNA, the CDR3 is TGTGCCAGCAGTTTGGGGCAGGGAAAGGAAAAACTGTTTTTT.

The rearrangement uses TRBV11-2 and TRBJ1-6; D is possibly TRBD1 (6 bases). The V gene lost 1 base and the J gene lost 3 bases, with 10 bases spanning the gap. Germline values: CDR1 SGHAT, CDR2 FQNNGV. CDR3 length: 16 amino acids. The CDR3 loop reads CASSLGGGLYNSPLHF. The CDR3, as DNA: TGTGCCAGCAGCTTAGGGGGGGGGCTCTATAATTCACCCCTCCACTTT.

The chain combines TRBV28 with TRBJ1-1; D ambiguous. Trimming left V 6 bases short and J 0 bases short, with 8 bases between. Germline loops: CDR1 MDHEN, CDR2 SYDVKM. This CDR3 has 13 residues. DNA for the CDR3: TGTGCCAGCAGCTCGACCATGAACACTGAAGCTTTCTTT. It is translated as CASSSTMNTEAFF.

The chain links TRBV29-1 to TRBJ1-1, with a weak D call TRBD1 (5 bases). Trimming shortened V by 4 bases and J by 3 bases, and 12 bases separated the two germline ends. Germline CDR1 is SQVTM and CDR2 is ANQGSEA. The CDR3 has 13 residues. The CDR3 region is CSVGQGEDTEAFF. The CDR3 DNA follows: TGCAGCGTTGGTCAGGGAGAGGACACTGAAGCTTTCTTT. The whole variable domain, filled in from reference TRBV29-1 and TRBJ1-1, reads SAVISQKPSRDICQRGTSLTIQCQVDSQVTMMFWYRQQPGQSLTLIATANQGSEATYESGFVIDKFPISRPNLTFSTLTVSNMSPEDSSIYLCSVGQGEDTEAFFGQGTRLTVV.

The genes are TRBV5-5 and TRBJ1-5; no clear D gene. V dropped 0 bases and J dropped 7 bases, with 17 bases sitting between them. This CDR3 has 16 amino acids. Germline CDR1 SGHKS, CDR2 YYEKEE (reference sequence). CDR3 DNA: TGTGCCAGCAGCTTGGTTCGGCAGCGGACGGAACAGCCCCAGCATTTT. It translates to CASSLVRQRTEQPQHF.

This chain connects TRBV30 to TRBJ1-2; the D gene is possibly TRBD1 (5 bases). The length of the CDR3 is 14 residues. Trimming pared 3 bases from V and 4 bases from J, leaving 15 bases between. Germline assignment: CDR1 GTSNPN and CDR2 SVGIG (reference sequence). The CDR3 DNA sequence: TGTGCCTGGAGGGTTTCCGGGACCTCCTATGGCTACACCTTC. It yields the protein CAWRVSGTSYGYTF. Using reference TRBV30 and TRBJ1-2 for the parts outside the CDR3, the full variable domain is SQTIHQWPATLVQPVGSPLSLECTVEGTSNPNLYWYRQAAGRGLQLLFYSVGIGQISSEVPQNLSASRPQDRQFILSSKKLLLSDSGFYLCAWRVSGTSYGYTFGSGTRLTVV.

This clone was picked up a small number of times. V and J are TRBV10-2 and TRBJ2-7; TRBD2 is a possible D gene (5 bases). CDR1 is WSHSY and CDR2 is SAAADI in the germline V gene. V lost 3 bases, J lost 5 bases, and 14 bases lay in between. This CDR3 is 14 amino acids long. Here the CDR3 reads CASSESHLGDEQYF. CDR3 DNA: TGCGCCAGCAGTGAAAGCCACCTCGGGGACGAGCAGTACTTC.

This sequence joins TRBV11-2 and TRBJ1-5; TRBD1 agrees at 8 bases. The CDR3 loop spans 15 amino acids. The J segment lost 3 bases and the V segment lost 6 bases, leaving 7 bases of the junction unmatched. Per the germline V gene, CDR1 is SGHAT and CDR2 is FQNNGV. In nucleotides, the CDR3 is TGTGCCAGCAGTCAGGGACAGGCTAACAATCAGCCCCAGCATTTT. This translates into CASSQGQANNQPQHF.

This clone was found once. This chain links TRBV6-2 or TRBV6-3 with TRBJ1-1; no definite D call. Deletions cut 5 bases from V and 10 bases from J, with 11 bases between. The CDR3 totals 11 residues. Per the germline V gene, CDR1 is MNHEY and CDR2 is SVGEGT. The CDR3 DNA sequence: TGTGCCAGCAGTCCCGGATATCGAGCTTTCTTT. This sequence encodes CASSPGYRAFF.

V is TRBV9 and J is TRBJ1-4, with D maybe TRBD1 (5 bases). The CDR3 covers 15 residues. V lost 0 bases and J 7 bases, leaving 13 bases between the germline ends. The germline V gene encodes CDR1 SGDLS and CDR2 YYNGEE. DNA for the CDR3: TGTGCCAGCAGCGTAGGGTCAGGGTCGAGTGAAAAACTGTTTTTT. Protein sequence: CASSVGSGSSEKLFF.

The chain's CDR3 is CASSEYEGVRGAFF. In DNA form, the CDR3 reads TGTGCCAGCAGTGAATACGAAGGGGTCCGTGGGGCTTTCTTT. This rearrangement joins TRBV6-4 to TRBJ1-1; D may be TRBD1 (5 bases). The CDR3 has 14 amino acids. Germline loops: CDR1 MRHNA, CDR2 SNTAGT. Trimming took off 3 bases at V and 11 bases at J, with 19 bases between the two ends.

The CDR3 region is CASTAGQGAYEQYF. In nucleotides, the CDR3 is TGTGCCAGCACCGCGGGACAGGGGGCCTACGAGCAGTACTTC. The V and J genes are TRBV11-2 and TRBJ2-7; 11 nucleotides align to TRBD1. Germline CDR1 and CDR2: SGHAT and FQNNGV. CDR3 size: 14 residues. Trimming cost V 7 bases and J 2 bases; bases outside gene matches: 4.

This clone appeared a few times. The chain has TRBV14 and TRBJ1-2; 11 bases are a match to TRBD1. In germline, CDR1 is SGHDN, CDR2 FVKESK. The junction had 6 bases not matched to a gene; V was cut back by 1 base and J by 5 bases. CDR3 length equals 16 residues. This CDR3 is CASSQGLWDRGYGYTF. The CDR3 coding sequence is TGTGCCAGCAGCCAAGGGTTGTGGGACAGGGGGTATGGCTACACCTTC.

The CDR3 DNA sequence: TGTGCCAGCAGCTTCGGGACAGGTAGCTCCTACGAGCAGTACTTC. Amino acids: CASSFGTGSSYEQYF. V gene TRBV7-9 combines with J gene TRBJ2-7; 8 bases are a match to TRBD1. Germline CDR1 reads SEHNR; CDR2 reads FQNEAQ (reference sequence). With 3 bases clipped from V and 0 bases from J, the junction kept 4 bases outside the gene matches. The CDR3 spans 15 residues.

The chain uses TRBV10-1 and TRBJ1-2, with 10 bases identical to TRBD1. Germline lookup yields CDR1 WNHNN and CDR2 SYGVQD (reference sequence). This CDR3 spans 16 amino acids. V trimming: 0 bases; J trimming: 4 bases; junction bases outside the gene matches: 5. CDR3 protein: CASSESTGGLIYGYTF. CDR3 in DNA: TGCGCCAGCAGTGAGTCGACAGGGGGCCTTATCTATGGCTACACCTTC.

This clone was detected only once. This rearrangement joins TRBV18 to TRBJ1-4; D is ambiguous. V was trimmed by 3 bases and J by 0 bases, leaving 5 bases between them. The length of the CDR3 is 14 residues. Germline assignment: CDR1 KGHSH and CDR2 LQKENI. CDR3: CASSPVATNEKLFF. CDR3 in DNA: TGTGCCAGCTCACCGGTCGCAACTAATGAAAAACTGTTTTTT.

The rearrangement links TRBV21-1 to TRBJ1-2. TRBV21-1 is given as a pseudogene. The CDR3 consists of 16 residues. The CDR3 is CASSTALGPGGYGYTF. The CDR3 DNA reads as TGTGCCAGCAGCACCGCTCTGGGTCCCGGGGGCTATGGCTACACCTTC.